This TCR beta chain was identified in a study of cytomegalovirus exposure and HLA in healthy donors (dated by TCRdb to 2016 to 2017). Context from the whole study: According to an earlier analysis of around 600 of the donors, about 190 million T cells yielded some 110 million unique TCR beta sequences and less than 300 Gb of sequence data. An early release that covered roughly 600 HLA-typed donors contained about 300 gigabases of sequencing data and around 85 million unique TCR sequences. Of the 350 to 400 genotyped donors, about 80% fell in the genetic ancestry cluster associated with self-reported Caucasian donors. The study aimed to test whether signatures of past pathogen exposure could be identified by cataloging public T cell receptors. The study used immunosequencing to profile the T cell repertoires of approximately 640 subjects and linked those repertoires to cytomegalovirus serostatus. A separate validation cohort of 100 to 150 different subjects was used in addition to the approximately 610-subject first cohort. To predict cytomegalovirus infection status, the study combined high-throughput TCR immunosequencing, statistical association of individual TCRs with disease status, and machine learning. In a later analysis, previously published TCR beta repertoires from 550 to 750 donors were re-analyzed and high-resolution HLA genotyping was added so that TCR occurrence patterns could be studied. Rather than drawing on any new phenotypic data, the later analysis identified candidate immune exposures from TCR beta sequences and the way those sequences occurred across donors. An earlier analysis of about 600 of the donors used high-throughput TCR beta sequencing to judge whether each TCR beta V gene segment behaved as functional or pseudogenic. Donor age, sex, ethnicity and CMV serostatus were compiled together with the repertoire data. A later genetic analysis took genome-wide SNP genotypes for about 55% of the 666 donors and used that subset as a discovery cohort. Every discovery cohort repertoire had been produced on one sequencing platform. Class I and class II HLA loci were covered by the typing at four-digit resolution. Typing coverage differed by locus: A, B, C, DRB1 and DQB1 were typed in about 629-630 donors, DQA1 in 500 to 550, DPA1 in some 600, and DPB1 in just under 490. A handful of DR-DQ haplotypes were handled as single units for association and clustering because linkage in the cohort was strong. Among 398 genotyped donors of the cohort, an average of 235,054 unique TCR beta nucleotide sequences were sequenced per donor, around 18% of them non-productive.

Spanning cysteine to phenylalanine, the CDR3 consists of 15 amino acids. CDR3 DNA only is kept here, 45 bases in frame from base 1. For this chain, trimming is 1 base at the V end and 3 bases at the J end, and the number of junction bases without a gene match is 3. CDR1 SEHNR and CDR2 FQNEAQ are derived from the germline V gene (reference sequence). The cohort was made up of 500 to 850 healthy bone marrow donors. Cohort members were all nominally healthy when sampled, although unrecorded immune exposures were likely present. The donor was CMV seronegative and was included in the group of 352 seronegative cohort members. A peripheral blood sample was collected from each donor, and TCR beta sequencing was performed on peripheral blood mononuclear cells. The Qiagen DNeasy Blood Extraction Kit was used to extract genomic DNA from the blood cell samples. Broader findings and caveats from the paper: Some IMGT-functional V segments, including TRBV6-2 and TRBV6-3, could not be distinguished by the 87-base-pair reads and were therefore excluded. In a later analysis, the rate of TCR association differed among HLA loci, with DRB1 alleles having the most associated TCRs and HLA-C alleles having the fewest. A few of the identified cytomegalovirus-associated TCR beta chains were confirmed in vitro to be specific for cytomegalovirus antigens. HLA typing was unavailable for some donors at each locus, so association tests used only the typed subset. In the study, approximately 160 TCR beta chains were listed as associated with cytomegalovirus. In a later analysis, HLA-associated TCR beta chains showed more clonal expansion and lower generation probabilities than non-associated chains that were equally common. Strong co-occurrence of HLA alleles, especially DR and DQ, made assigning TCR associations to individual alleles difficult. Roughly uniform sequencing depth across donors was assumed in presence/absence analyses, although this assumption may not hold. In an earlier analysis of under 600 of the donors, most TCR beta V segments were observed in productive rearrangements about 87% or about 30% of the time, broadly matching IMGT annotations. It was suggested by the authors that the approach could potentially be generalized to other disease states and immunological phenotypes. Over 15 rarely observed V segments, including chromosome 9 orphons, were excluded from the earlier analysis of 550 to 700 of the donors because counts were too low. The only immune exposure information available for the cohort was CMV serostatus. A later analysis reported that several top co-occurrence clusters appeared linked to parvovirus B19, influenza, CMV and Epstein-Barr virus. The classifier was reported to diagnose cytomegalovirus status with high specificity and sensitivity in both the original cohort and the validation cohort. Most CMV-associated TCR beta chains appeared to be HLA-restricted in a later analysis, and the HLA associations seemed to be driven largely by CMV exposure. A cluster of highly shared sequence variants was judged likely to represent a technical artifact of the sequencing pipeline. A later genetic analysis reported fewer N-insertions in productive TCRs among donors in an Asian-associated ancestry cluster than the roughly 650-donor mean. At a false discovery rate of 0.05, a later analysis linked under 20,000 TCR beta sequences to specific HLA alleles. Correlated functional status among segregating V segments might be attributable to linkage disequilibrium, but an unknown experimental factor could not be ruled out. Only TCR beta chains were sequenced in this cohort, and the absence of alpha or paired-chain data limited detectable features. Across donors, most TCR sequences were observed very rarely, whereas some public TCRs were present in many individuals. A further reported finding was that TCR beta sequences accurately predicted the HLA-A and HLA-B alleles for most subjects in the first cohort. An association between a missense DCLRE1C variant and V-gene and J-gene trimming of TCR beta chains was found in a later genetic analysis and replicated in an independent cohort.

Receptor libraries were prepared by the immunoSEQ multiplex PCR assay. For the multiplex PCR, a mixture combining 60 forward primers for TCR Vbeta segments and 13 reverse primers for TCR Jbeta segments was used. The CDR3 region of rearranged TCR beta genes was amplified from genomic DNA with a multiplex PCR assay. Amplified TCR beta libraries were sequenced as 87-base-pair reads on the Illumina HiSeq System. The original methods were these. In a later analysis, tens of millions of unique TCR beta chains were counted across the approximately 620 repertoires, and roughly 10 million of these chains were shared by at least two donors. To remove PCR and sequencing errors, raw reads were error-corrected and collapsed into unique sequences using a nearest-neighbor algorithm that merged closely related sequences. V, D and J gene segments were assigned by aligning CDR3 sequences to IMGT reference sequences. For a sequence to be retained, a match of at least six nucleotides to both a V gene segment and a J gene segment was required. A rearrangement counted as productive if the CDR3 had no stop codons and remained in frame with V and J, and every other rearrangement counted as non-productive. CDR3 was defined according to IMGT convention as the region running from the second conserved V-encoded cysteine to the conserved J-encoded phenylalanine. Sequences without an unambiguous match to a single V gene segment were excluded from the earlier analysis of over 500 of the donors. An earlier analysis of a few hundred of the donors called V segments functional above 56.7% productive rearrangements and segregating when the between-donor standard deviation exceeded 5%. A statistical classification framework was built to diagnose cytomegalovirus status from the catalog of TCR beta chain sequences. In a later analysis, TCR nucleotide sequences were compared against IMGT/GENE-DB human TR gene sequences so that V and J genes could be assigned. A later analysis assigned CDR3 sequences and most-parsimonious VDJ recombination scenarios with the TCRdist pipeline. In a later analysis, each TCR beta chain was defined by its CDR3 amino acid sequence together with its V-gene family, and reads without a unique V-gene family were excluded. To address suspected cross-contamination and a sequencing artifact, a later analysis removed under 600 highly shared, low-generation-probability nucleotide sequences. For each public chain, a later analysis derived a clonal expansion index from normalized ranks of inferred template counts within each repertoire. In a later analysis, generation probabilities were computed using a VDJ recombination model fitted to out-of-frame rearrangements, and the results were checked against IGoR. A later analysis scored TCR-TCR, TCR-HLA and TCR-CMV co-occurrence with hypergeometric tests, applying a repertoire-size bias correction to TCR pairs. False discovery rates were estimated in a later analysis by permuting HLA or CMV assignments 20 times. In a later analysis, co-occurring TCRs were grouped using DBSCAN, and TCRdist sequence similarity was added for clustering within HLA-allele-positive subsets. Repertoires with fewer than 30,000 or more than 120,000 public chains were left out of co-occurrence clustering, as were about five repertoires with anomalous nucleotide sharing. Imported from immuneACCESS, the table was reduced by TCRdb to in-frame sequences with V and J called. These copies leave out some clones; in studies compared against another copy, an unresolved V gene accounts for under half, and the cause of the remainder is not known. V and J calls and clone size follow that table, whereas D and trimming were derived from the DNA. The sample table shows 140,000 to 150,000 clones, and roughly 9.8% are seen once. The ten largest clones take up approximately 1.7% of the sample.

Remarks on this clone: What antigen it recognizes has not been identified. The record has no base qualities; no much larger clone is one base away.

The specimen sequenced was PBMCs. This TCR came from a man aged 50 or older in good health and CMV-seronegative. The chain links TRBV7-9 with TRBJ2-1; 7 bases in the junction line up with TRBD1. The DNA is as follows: TGTGCCAGCAGCTTAGAGGGGGCGTACTACAATGAGCAGTTCTTC. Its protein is CASSLEGAYYNEQFF.